Below are 13 T cell receptor beta chains sequenced from a single sample in a study of Graves' ophthalmopathy and Graves' hyperthyroidism. RNA served as the template for amplifying TCR beta CDR3 regions. HTBI primers served in a first-round RT-PCR, which a second-round multiplex PCR followed. Using its own MiXCR run on the multiplex PCR reads, TCRdb lists one record per CDR3 protein. The sample records some 350,000 distinct CDR3 sequences, about a sixth being singletons. Sample: peripheral blood. These TCRs come from an adult woman with stable Graves' hyperthyroidism.

This clonotype was found many times. The rearrangement links TRBV7-3 to TRBJ2-5; a weak D match, TRBD2 (5 bases). This CDR3 is built from 13 residues. Germline assignment: CDR1 SGHTA and CDR2 FQGTGA. V lost 0 bases, J lost 5 bases, and 7 bases lay in between. Here the CDR3 DNA reads TGTGCCAGCAGCTTAACGCGGGTGGAGACCCAGTACTTC. It translates to CASSLTRVETQYF.

For this clonotype: At one end, the junction sequence differs from germline, possibly due to a read error. This chain joins TRBV12-3 or TRBV12-4 and TRBJ1-1, with TRBD1 identical over 8 bases. CDR3 length: 15 residues. The CDR3 protein is CASTLDRVGFTEALF. The CDR3 region has the DNA TGTGCCAGCACCCTGGACAGGGTCGGTTTCACTGAAGCTCTCTTT.

On this clonotype: One end of the junction fails to match germline, which may point to a read error. This chain uses TRBV20-1 with TRBJ2-5, with 10 bases fitting TRBD2. The germline V gene has CDR1 DFQATT and CDR2 SNEGSKA (reference sequence). There are 19 residues in the CDR3. This CDR3 reads CSAKVSGEYSGRPQEAQYF. CDR3 nucleotide sequence: TGCAGTGCTAAAGTTTCCGGGGAGTATAGCGGGAGGCCCCAAGAGGCCCAGTACTTC.

Many counts were recorded for this clonotype. The rearrangement links TRBV19 to TRBJ2-2; 7 nucleotides match TRBD2. Germline CDR1 LNHDA, CDR2 SQIVND (reference sequence). CDR3 length: 14 residues. V dropped 5 bases and J dropped 6; count of bases not matched to a gene: 6. Written as DNA, the CDR3 is TGTGCCAGTAGTCCAGGACTAGTCGCCGGGGAGCTGTTTTTT. Encoded protein: CASSPGLVAGELFF.

Many counts were recorded for this clonotype. The chain is built from TRBV28 and TRBJ2-7; D gene unclear. This CDR3 is 12 amino acids long. With 6 bases removed from V and 0 bases from J, the gap between germline ends came to 6 bases. CDR1 is MDHEN, CDR2 SYDVKM, per germline. CDR3 amino acids: CASSTASYEQYF. The CDR3 region has the DNA TGTGCCAGCAGCACCGCCTCCTACGAGCAGTACTTC.

This clonotype turned up a few times. The V call is TRBV7-2, the J call TRBJ2-1, with 9 bases aligning to TRBD2. J lost 8 bases, V lost 2 bases, and 7 bases had no gene match. Germline V CDR1 and CDR2: SGHTA, FQGNSA. There are 15 residues in the CDR3. The CDR3 here is CASSLRVAGVYEQFF. CDR3 in DNA: TGTGCCAGCAGCTTAAGAGTAGCGGGAGTTTATGAGCAGTTCTTC.

This clonotype was observed many times. The chain links TRBV27 to TRBJ2-5; D is possibly TRBD1 (5 bases). With 8 bases removed from V and 1 base from J, the gap between germline ends came to 11 bases. This CDR3 has 13 residues. Germline CDR1 is MNHEY and CDR2 is SMNVEV (reference sequence). In DNA, the CDR3 is TGTGCCAGCCGCTTACAGGTCCAAGAGACCCAGTACTTC. It is translated as CASRLQVQETQYF.

V gene TRBV4-3 combines with J gene TRBJ1-1; maybe TRBD1 (6 bases). CDR1 is LGHNA, CDR2 YSLEER, per germline. The CDR3 has 16 residues. V dropped 0 bases and J dropped 1 base, with 12 bases sitting between them. As DNA, the CDR3 is TGCGCCAGCAGCCAAGAGTTGACAGGCACGAACACTGAAGCTTTCTTT. It is translated as CASSQELTGTNTEAFF.

Many counts were recorded for this clonotype. The rearrangement uses TRBV18 and TRBJ1-1, with TRBD1 matching over 11 bases. CDR3 length equals 15 residues. The V and J ends lost 8 bases and 5 bases, in that order; junction bases with no gene match: 10. CDR1 KGHSH and CDR2 LQKENI come from the germline V gene. CDR3 sequence reads: CASSPGQGARTEAFF. The CDR3 DNA reads as TGTGCCAGCAGCCCTGGACAGGGGGCGCGAACTGAAGCTTTCTTT.

This clonotype has at least ten counts. V is TRBV19 and J is TRBJ1-1; D is unresolved. The CDR3 is 13 residues long. Germline V gene data show CDR1 as LNHDA and CDR2 as SQIVND (reference sequence). Between the trimmed V and J ends, which lost 5 bases and 1 base, there was a span of 8 bases. The CDR3 loop is CASSEQRNTEAFF. The CDR3 DNA is TGTGCCAGTAGTGAACAGAGGAACACTGAAGCTTTCTTT.

As concerns this clonotype: Since a much larger clone is just one base distant, this may be a read error. The V call is TRBV7-8, the J call TRBJ2-5, with a weak D call TRBD1 (6 bases). The CDR3 runs to 14 residues. Germline-derived CDR1 and CDR2 are SGHVS and FQNEAQ. The CDR3 DNA sequence: TGTGCCAGCAGCTTAGTGGACAGACAAGAGACCAAGTACTTC. Protein: CASSLVDRQETKYF.

This clonotype was observed many times. The genes are TRBV5-1 and TRBJ1-1; 9 positions agree with TRBD1. The germline V gene has CDR1 SGHRS and CDR2 YFSETQ. Trimming at V came to 4 bases and at J to 0 bases, leaving 4 bases not matched to a gene. This CDR3 region has 15 residues. CDR3 nucleotide sequence: TGCGCCAGCAGCACCGGACAGGGGATGAACACTGAAGCTTTCTTT. Translating gives CASSTGQGMNTEAFF.

The V and J genes are TRBV7-9 and TRBJ1-1; weak D call: TRBD1 (6 bases). The CDR3 has 15 amino acids. CDR1 SEHNR and CDR2 FQNEAQ come from the germline V gene (reference sequence). Trimming took 8 bases from V and 3 from J, leaving 19 bases between them. The CDR3 protein is CASGPTGFKYTEAFF. CDR3 DNA sequence: TGTGCCAGCGGACCCACAGGGTTTAAGTACACTGAAGCTTTCTTT. The full variable domain, its missing parts supplied by reference TRBV7-9 and TRBJ1-1, is DTGVSQNPRHKITKRGQNVTFRCDPISEHNRLYWYRQTLGQGPEFLTYFQNEAQLEKSRLLSDRFSAERPKGSFSTLEIQRTEQGDSAMYLCASGPTGFKYTEAFFGQGTRLTVV.